Below are 25 T cell receptor beta chains sequenced from a single sample in a study of blood T cell repertoires in COVID-19 (dated by TCRdb to the early 2020s). Library generation was performed with the immunoSEQ multiplex PCR assay. TCRdb re-hosts the immuneACCESS table, in-frame sequences only. Its copies lack some clones; in the studies checked, an unresolved V gene accounts for under half of them, and the cause for the rest is not known. The table for this sample lists roughly 300,000 clones; 83% of them were counted only once. The ten largest make up around 10% of the sample. The sequencing sample was made of peripheral blood. These receptors were taken from a woman between 50 and 59 years old who had recovered from COVID-19.

There are a few counts of this clone. Within the sample, other DNA sequences also encode this same CDR3. The chain is built from TRBV7-2 and TRBJ1-1; D perhaps matches TRBD1 (5 bases). This CDR3 contains 13 residues. V dropped 5 bases and J dropped 2 bases, with 9 bases sitting between them. The germline V gene has CDR1 SGHTA and CDR2 FQGNSA. CDR3 region: CASSGGRNTEAFF. The CDR3 DNA reads TGTGCCAGCAGCGGGGGGAGAAACACTGAAGCTTTCTTT. Together with reference TRBV7-2 and TRBJ1-1, the CDR3 gives the full variable domain: GAGVSQSPSNKVTEKGKDVELRCDPISGHTALYWYRQSLGQGLEFLIYFQGNSAPDKSGLPSDRFSAERTGGSVSTLTIQRTQQEDSAVYLCASSGGRNTEAFFGQGTRLTVV.

CDR3 amino acids: CASSLGTVVSRETQYF. The CDR3 DNA is TGCGCCAGCAGCCTCGGGACAGTGGTCTCCAGAGAGACCCAGTACTTC. The gene calls are TRBV5-1 and TRBJ2-5; 7 nucleotides line up with TRBD1. The germline CDR1 and CDR2 sequences are SGHRS and YFSETQ. CDR3 size: 16 residues. Unmatched junction bases numbered 13, after V lost 4 bases and J lost 4 bases.

This clone was detected only once. V is TRBV2 and J is TRBJ1-1; TRBD1 aligns across 11 bases. This CDR3 is built from 13 residues. Germline CDR1 is SNHLY and CDR2 is FYNNEI. V shed 4 bases, J shed 10 bases, and the junction held 5 bases outside the gene matches. CDR3 sequence reads: CASSGSGQGVAFF. The CDR3 DNA reads TGTGCCAGCAGTGGTTCGGGACAGGGGGTAGCTTTCTTT.

The chain is built from TRBV18 and TRBJ1-4; no firm D call. V was pared by 3 bases and J by 3 bases, with 11 bases between. This CDR3 has 15 amino acids. Germline assignment: CDR1 KGHSH and CDR2 LQKENI. The CDR3 coding sequence is TGTGCCAGCTCACCCAATGGGAGGGCTAATGAAAAACTGTTTTTT. This codes for CASSPNGRANEKLFF.

The chain employs TRBV6-2 or TRBV6-3 and TRBJ2-5; 9 bases are a match to TRBD2. The germline gives CDR1 MNHEY, CDR2 SVGEGT. The CDR3 has 16 residues. The V and J ends lost 2 bases and 1 base, in that order; junction bases with no gene match: 5. The CDR3 DNA sequence: TGTGCCAGCAGTTACCAGGCTAGCGGGGTCCAAGAGACCCAGTACTTC. It translates to CASSYQASGVQETQYF.

The chain links TRBV30 to TRBJ2-1; perhaps TRBD1 as D (6 bases). Trimming pared 0 bases from V and 7 bases from J, leaving 16 bases between. The CDR3 loop spans 15 amino acids. CDR1 is GTSNPN, CDR2 SVGIG, per germline (reference sequence). The chain's CDR3 is CAWSVPRQERNEQFF. The CDR3 nucleotides read TGTGCCTGGAGTGTACCCAGACAGGAGAGAAATGAGCAGTTCTTC.

V usage is TRBV21-1 and J usage is TRBJ2-7; the table names TRBD1, a call not compared with the DNA. TRBV21-1 is a known pseudogene. This CDR3 region has 15 residues. CDR3 protein: CASSNKTGGTYEQYF. The CDR3 DNA is TGTGCCAGCAGCAATAAGACAGGGGGTACCTACGAGCAGTACTTC.

The chain combines TRBV7-6 with TRBJ2-3; the D gene is possibly TRBD1 (5 bases). This CDR3 is built from 15 residues. Deletions cut 0 bases from V and 0 bases from J, with 7 bases between. The V gene's germline CDR1 is SGHVS and CDR2 FNYEAQ. This CDR3 is CASSLAQGSTDTQYF. The CDR3, as DNA: TGTGCCAGCAGCTTAGCCCAGGGTAGCACAGATACGCAGTATTTT.

Only a few counts were recorded for this clone. The chain joins TRBV18 to TRBJ2-1; D is undetermined. The CDR3 runs to 15 residues. CDR1 is KGHSH and CDR2 is LQKENI in the germline V gene. Trimming took off 4 bases at V and 6 bases at J, with 16 bases between the two ends. In DNA form, the CDR3 reads TGTGCCAGCTCACTATCAGCCGGGTCTACCAATGAGCAGTTCTTC. Translation gives CASSLSAGSTNEQFF.

The chain has TRBV7-2 and TRBJ1-3; tentative D call: TRBD1 (6 bases). Germline CDR1 reads SGHTA; CDR2 reads FQGNSA. V was cut by 5 bases and J by 6 bases, with 17 bases left in between. CDR3 length equals 15 residues. CDR3 nucleotide sequence: TGTGCCAGCAGCCCACAGAGGACAGCCCAAAACACCATATATTTT. It yields the protein CASSPQRTAQNTIYF.

This clone was recorded once. This chain uses TRBV27 with TRBJ2-4; D possibly corresponds to TRBD1 (6 bases). In germline, CDR1 is MNHEY, CDR2 SMNVEV (reference sequence). This CDR3 region has 13 residues. V was cut by 5 bases and J by 6 bases, with 11 bases left in between. CDR3: CASSNPRGNIQYF. CDR3 sequence (DNA): TGTGCCAGCAGTAACCCCAGGGGAAACATTCAGTACTTC.

CDR3 nucleotide sequence: TGTGCCAGCAGCGCGTCCGGGACAGGAAGGCCAGATACGCAGTATTTT. Residues: CASSASGTGRPDTQYF. The chain carries TRBV13 and TRBJ2-3; TRBD1 agrees at 8 bases. The J segment lost 4 bases and the V segment lost 5 bases, leaving 11 bases of the junction unmatched. The germline V gene has CDR1 PRHDT and CDR2 FYEKMQ (reference sequence). The CDR3 sequence is 16 residues long. Supplemented by reference TRBV13 and TRBJ2-3, the full variable domain reads AAGVIQSPRHLIKEKRETATLKCYPIPRHDTVYWYQQGPGQDPQFLISFYEKMQSDKGSIPDRFSAQQFSDYHSELNMSSLELGDSALYFCASSASGTGRPDTQYFGPGTRLTVL.

The V call is TRBV6-2 or TRBV6-3, the J call TRBJ2-7, with D possibly TRBD1 on 6 matching bases. Germline V gives CDR1 MNHEY, CDR2 SVGEGT. This CDR3 contains 17 residues. V lost 5 bases and J 0 bases, leaving 20 bases between the germline ends. DNA of the CDR3: TGTGCCAGCAGTAACGCTTGGGGGACACCTATCTCCTACGAGCAGTACTTC. It encodes CASSNAWGTPISYEQYF.

The chain uses TRBV12-3 or TRBV12-4 and TRBJ1-1; possible D gene TRBD1, 5 bases. This CDR3 spans 13 amino acids. The V gene lost 1 base and the J gene lost 6 bases, with 9 bases spanning the gap. This chain's CDR3 is CASSLVQGPEAFF. CDR3 nucleotides: TGTGCCAGCAGTTTAGTGCAGGGCCCTGAAGCTTTCTTT.

The genes are TRBV28 and TRBJ1-6; TRBD1 aligns across 8 bases. The V segment lost 6 bases and the J segment 11 bases; nucleotides outside the gene matches: 9. This CDR3 spans 14 amino acids. CDR1 MDHEN and CDR2 SYDVKM come from the germline V gene. CDR3 loop: CASRLGQGGTPLHF. CDR3 DNA: TGTGCCAGCAGGCTAGGACAGGGTGGGACACCCCTCCACTTT.

The chain recombines TRBV19 with TRBJ1-5, with TRBD1 identical over 7 bases. CDR3 length: 14 amino acids. V gave up 5 bases and J gave up 7 bases; unmatched junction bases: 8. Germline CDR1 and CDR2: LNHDA and SQIVND (reference sequence). In DNA form, the CDR3 reads TGTGCCAGTAGTTTGGACAGGATCAACCAGCCCCAGCATTTT. Translated: CASSLDRINQPQHF.

This clone was recorded once. The chain carries TRBV6-2 or TRBV6-3 and TRBJ2-3; TRBD2 aligns across 8 bases. The CDR3 has 15 amino acids. Germline loops: CDR1 MNHEY, CDR2 SVGEGT. The J segment lost 3 bases and the V segment lost 4 bases, leaving 6 bases of the junction unmatched. The CDR3 protein is CASSLTSEKTDTQYF. The CDR3 DNA sequence: TGTGCCAGCAGTTTGACTAGCGAGAAGACAGATACGCAGTATTTT.

The table lists this clone with a few counts. The CDR3 DNA is TGTGCCAGCAGCCAAGGAGGCAGGGGGCTTCAGCCCCAGCATTTT. It is translated as CASSQGGRGLQPQHF. V usage is TRBV3-1 (or the pseudogene TRBV3-2) and J usage is TRBJ1-5, with 8 bases fitting TRBD1. The CDR3 loop spans 15 amino acids. The germline CDR1 and CDR2 sequences are LGHDT and YNNKEL (reference sequence). Trimming cost V 1 base and J 6 bases; bases outside gene matches: 5.

This chain uses TRBV12-3 or TRBV12-4 with TRBJ2-7, with a weak D call TRBD1 (5 bases). V was clipped by 4 bases and J by 3 bases, with 7 bases between them. The CDR3 covers 12 residues. DNA of the CDR3: TGTGCCAGCAGTTCTGGACACTACGAGCAGTACTTC. Amino acid sequence: CASSSGHYEQYF.

As regards this clone: Just one base apart from a much larger clone, this may be a read error. Distinct nucleotide sequences in the sample also encode this CDR3. This chain links TRBV18 with TRBJ1-1, with 10 bases aligning to TRBD1. The CDR3 extends over 15 amino acids. In germline, CDR1 is KGHSH, CDR2 LQKENI. J lost 7 bases, V lost 3 bases, and 8 bases had no gene match. CDR3 region: CASSPRTGGAGEAFF. CDR3 in DNA: TGTGCCAGCTCACCGAGGACAGGGGGTGCCGGTGAAGCTTTCTTT.

This sequence joins TRBV7-2 and TRBJ2-1, with 7 bases that match TRBD1. From germline, CDR1 is SGHTA and CDR2 FQGNSA. The ends lost 6 bases at V and 4 bases at J; junction bases unmatched: 6. This CDR3 has 14 residues. In nucleotides, the CDR3 is TGTGCCAGCAGACGGGACAGTCAATACAATGAGCAGTTCTTC. It is translated as CASRRDSQYNEQFF.

The rearrangement links TRBV9 to TRBJ2-2; 7 nucleotides align to TRBD2. The CDR3 has 16 amino acids. Germline CDR1 and CDR2: SGDLS and YYNGEE. J gave up 0 bases and V 4 bases, and 6 bases lay outside the gene matches. CDR3 nucleotides: TGTGCCAGCAGCCCCCGGGGGGACGCGAACACCGGGGAGCTGTTTTTT. This codes for CASSPRGDANTGELFF. Looking up the rest from reference TRBV9 and TRBJ2-2 gives the full variable domain: DSGVTQTPKHLITATGQRVTLRCSPRSGDLSVYWYQQSLDQGLQFLIQYYNGEERAKGNILERFSAQQFPDLHSELNLSSLELGDSALYFCASSPRGDANTGELFFGEGSRLTVL.

This clone was seen only a few times. The rearrangement uses TRBV6-2 or TRBV6-3 and TRBJ2-7; D is unclear. V shed 4 bases and J shed 3 bases, with 10 bases lying between them. The CDR3 sequence is 13 residues long. The V gene's germline CDR1 is MNHEY and CDR2 SVGEGT. CDR3: CASSSSSIYEQYF. In DNA, the CDR3 is TGTGCCAGCAGTTCTTCCAGTATCTACGAGCAGTACTTC.

As regards this clone: Other DNA variants within this sample encode the same CDR3. This chain connects TRBV6-2 or TRBV6-3 to TRBJ2-3; D might be TRBD1 (6 bases). Germline lookup yields CDR1 MNHEY and CDR2 SVGEGT. Deletions cut 1 base from V and 3 bases from J, with 8 bases between. This CDR3 spans 14 amino acids. CDR3 region: CASSYLGATDTQYF. The CDR3 nucleotides read TGTGCCAGCAGTTACTTGGGGGCTACAGATACGCAGTATTTT.

The chain carries TRBV6-2 or TRBV6-3 and TRBJ1-5, with TRBD1 identical over 7 bases. The trim removed 6 bases at V and 3 bases at J, leaving 5 bases unmatched. The CDR3 length is 14 residues. Germline-derived CDR1 and CDR2 are MNHEY and SVGEGT. CDR3 DNA: TGTGCCAGCAGCAGACAGGGCGACAATCAGCCCCAGCATTTT. Protein product: CASSRQGDNQPQHF.